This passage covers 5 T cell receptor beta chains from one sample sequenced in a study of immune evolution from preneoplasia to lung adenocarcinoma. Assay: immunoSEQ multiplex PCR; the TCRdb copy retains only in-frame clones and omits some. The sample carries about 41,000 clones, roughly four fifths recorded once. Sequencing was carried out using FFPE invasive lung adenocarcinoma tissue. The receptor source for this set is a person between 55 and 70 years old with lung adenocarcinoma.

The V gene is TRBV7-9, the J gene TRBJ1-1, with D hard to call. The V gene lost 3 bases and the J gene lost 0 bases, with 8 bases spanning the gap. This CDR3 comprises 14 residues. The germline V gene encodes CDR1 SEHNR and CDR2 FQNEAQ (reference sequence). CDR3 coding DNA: TGTGCCAGCAGCTTTGAAGGCCTGAACACTGAAGCTTTCTTT. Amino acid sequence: CASSFEGLNTEAFF. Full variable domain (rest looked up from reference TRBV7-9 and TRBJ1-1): DTGVSQNPRHKITKRGQNVTFRCDPISEHNRLYWYRQTLGQGPEFLTYFQNEAQLEKSRLLSDRFSAERPKGSFSTLEIQRTEQGDSAMYLCASSFEGLNTEAFFGQGTRLTVV.

The CDR3 DNA reads TGTGCCAGCAGCTTGCCGGGGGCCGCCTACGAGCAGTACTTC. Encoded protein: CASSLPGAAYEQYF. The J gene is TRBJ2-7, the V gene TRBV5-6; D possibly matches TRBD1 or TRBD2 (6 bases each). From germline, CDR1 is SGHDT and CDR2 YYEEEE. CDR3 size: 14 residues. With 1 base removed from V and 2 bases from J, the gap between germline ends came to 10 bases.

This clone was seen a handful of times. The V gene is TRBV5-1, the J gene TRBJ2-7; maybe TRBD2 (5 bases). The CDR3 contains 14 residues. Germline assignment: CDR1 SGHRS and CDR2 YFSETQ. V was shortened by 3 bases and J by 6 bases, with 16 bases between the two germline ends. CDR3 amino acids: CASSWTPGGVEQYF. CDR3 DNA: TGCGCCAGCAGCTGGACCCCTGGAGGTGTCGAGCAGTACTTC.

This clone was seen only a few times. CDR3 loop: CASSRALAGGTDTQYF. As DNA, the CDR3 is TGTGCCAGTAGTCGGGCATTAGCGGGAGGCACAGATACGCAGTATTTT. The chain couples TRBV19 to TRBJ2-3; 9 bases fit TRBD2. The CDR3 is made up of 16 amino acids. Germline V gene sequence: CDR1 LNHDA, CDR2 SQIVND (reference sequence). Trimming at V came to 5 bases and at J to 1 base, leaving 7 bases not matched to a gene.

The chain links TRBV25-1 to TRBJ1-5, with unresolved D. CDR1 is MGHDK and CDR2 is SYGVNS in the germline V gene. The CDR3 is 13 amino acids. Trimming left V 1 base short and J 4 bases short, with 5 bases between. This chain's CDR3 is CASSESWNQPQHF. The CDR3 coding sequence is TGTGCCAGCAGTGAATCATGGAATCAGCCCCAGCATTTT.